These T cell receptor beta chains were read from a single sample in a study of cytomegalovirus exposure and HLA in healthy donors. Measured with immunoSEQ multiplex PCR; TCRdb has only the in-frame clones, and not every one. This repertoire shows about 140,000 clones, 65% to 80% found once; its top ten account for 1.6%. The sample taken for sequencing was PBMCs. All receptors derive from a woman aged 25-40 years in good health and CMV-seronegative. CDR3s include the opening cysteine and the closing phenylalanine or tryptophan. D genes are given only for firm matches. Some rows mark clone size as missing; the rest say once, few, many or name a class of expanded clone.

clone_size	cdr3_length	v_call	j_call	d_call	cdr3_nt	cdr3_aa
.	16	TRBV10-3	TRBJ2-3	TRBD2	TGTGCCATCAGGGATAGCGGGGGGTTTAGCACAGATACGCAGTATTTT	CAIRDSGGFSTDTQYF
.	15	TRBV4-2	TRBJ2-5	TRBD2	TGTGCCAGCAGCGAAAGACTAGCGGGAGAAGAGACCCAGTACTTC	CASSERLAGEETQYF
.	15	TRBV9	TRBJ1-5	.	TGTGCCAGCAGCGTAGTCCGGGGGAAATATCAGCCCCAGCATTTT	CASSVVRGKYQPQHF
.	14	TRBV28	TRBJ1-2	.	TGTGCCAGCAGTTCCCCTGAGGGTCTCGGGGGATTCACCTTC	CASSSPEGLGGFTF
.	15	TRBV5-4	TRBJ1-4	TRBD1	TGTGCCAGCAGCTTGGGGGGACAGGGGGATGAAAAACTGTTTTTT	CASSLGGQGDEKLFF
.	13	TRBV12-5	TRBJ2-3	TRBD1	TGTGCTAGTTTGACAGGGAACACAGATACGCAGTATTTT	CASLTGNTDTQYF
.	15	TRBV6-1	TRBJ2-5	.	TGTGCCAGCAGTGAGGCAACCGGGACACAAGAGACCCAGTACTTC	CASSEATGTQETQYF
.	12	TRBV28	TRBJ1-1	.	TGTGCCAGCAGTTCTTGGAACACTGAAGCTTTCTTT	CASSSWNTEAFF
.	14	TRBV27	TRBJ2-5	TRBD1	TGTGCCAGCAGTAGACAGGGAAGCGGCTCGGAACAGTACTTC	CASSRQGSGSEQYF
few	12	TRBV2	TRBJ2-7	TRBD1	TGTGCCAGCAGCGGGACAGGGGGCGAGCAGTACTTC	CASSGTGGEQYF
.	12	TRBV2	TRBJ2-5	.	TGTGCCAGCAGTGAACTCGAAGAGACCCAGTACTTC	CASSELEETQYF
once	13	TRBV10-2	TRBJ1-2	.	TGCGCCAGCAGTGATCGGTCACGGGGTGGCTACACCTTC	CASSDRSRGGYTF
.	16	TRBV7-3	TRBJ2-6	.	TGTGCCAGCAGCTTAAGGCGGGGGCCAGGGGCCAACGTCCTGACTTTC	CASSLRRGPGANVLTF
few	15	TRBV6-5	TRBJ2-3	.	TGTGCCAGCAGTCCAACGGGACTCAGCACAGATACGCAGTATTTT	CASSPTGLSTDTQYF
.	15	TRBV15	TRBJ2-1	.	TGTGCCACCAGCAGAGATGTCGGGATCGATAATGAGCAGTTCTTC	CATSRDVGIDNEQFF
.	16	TRBV7-9	TRBJ2-5	TRBD1	TGTTCCAGCAGCTTCTCCGGGACAGGGCCTCAAGAGACCCAGTACTTC	CSSSFSGTGPQETQYF
.	17	TRBV7-9	TRBJ2-1	TRBD2	TGTGCCAGCAGCCCCGAATTCGGCGGGAGGGGATACAATGAGCAGTTCTTC	CASSPEFGGRGYNEQFF
.	16	TRBV9	TRBJ2-3	TRBD2	TGTGCCAGCAGCGTTAGTAGCGGGAGGTTTCAAGATACGCAGTATTTT	CASSVSSGRFQDTQYF
.	17	TRBV5-4	TRBJ2-7	TRBD1	TGTGCCAGCAGCTGGACAGGCTACACTCAAAAGAGCTACGAGCAGTACTTC	CASSWTGYTQKSYEQYF
few	14	TRBV7-8	TRBJ2-7	TRBD1	TGTGCCAGCAGCCCACCATCGACAGGGGATGGGCAGTACTTC	CASSPPSTGDGQYF
.	16	TRBV4-1	TRBJ1-3	.	TGCGCCAGCAGCCAAGTCGGGGGACCCCAGGGAAACACCATATATTTT	CASSQVGGPQGNTIYF
.	14	TRBV4-2	TRBJ2-1	.	TGTGCCAGCAGCCTAAATGTACAGTCCAATGAGCAGTTCTTC	CASSLNVQSNEQFF
.	13	TRBV6-1	TRBJ2-1	.	TGTGCCAGCAGGGCTCTGGCGGGAAACGAGCAGTTCTTC	CASRALAGNEQFF
.	15	TRBV7-9	TRBJ2-3	.	TGTGCCAGCAGTCCTCTAGCGCCTAGCACAGATACGCAGTATTTT	CASSPLAPSTDTQYF
.	15	TRBV5-6	TRBJ1-6	.	TGTGCCAGCAGCTTGTCACGGGGGGTTTCCTCACCCCTCCACTTT	CASSLSRGVSSPLHF
.	16	TRBV9	TRBJ1-4	TRBD1	TGTGCCAGCAGCATGGGACAGGGAATCGATAATGAAAAACTGTTTTTT	CASSMGQGIDNEKLFF
.	15	TRBV5-1	TRBJ1-6	.	TGCGCCAGCAGCTTGGGGCCGGGGGGTAATTCACCCCTCCACTTT	CASSLGPGGNSPLHF
.	14	TRBV7-3	TRBJ2-5	.	TGTGCCAGCAGCTTAGGATCTAGCTCGGAGACCCAGTACTTC	CASSLGSSSETQYF
few	13	TRBV28	TRBJ2-1	TRBD1	TGTGCCAGCAGTTGGGGACAGTTCGGTGAGCAGTTCTTC	CASSWGQFGEQFF
.	15	TRBV5-1	TRBJ1-5	.	TGCGCCAGCAGCTTGTCGCCGGAGGGCAATCAGCCCCAGCATTTT	CASSLSPEGNQPQHF
.	16	TRBV4-2	TRBJ1-4	.	TGTGCCAGCAGCCAAGCGGCCAGCGCAACTAATGAAAAACTGTTTTTT	CASSQAASATNEKLFF
.	13	TRBV19	TRBJ1-2	TRBD1	TGTGCCAGTAGCGGGGACAGGGCCCATGGCTACACCTTC	CASSGDRAHGYTF
few	13	TRBV7-2	TRBJ1-5	.	TGTGCCAGCAGCTTACTACAGGATCAGCCCCAGCATTTT	CASSLLQDQPQHF
.	16	TRBV2	TRBJ2-5	TRBD2	TGTGCCAGCAGATCCCCTCGAGCGGGACTGCAAGAGACCCAGTACTTC	CASRSPRAGLQETQYF